By sample fraction, the clone carrying this T cell receptor (beta chain) is medium-sized. Antigen: not known. The observed sequence ends 3 residues before the CDR3 terminus, with the missing tail filled in from the germline J gene. CDR3 length: 15 residues. Trimming cost V 2 bases and J 0 bases, with 9 bases left between them. The germline V gene has CDR1 SGHNT and CDR2 YYREEE (reference sequence). The data derive from a study of T cell clonality in common variable immunodeficiency. Diagnosis required reduced IgG, IgA and/or IgM with specific antibody deficiency. CVID subjects were neither ill nor on immunomodulatory or immunosuppressive medication at sampling. CVID and control samples used equivalent genomic DNA input. Produced via immunoSEQ multiplex PCR; TCRdb's table is partial and in-frame only. This sample has about 7,300 clones, each found more than once. Study-wide findings and caveats: Shared TCRbeta clones were fewer between CVID subjects than controls. Common variable immunodeficiency TCR beta sequences reportedly had fewer deletions and N-nucleotide insertions.

Sequenced sample: peripheral blood mononuclear cells. This TCR was recovered from a human donor with common variable immunodeficiency. This chain joins TRBV5-4 and TRBJ2-1; no firm D call. CDR3 protein: CASSFEPSSYNEQFF. The CDR3 bases that were read are TGTGCCAGCAGCTTCGAGCCGAGCTCCTACAATGAG.